These 30 T cell receptor beta chains were sequenced from one sample in a study of vaccination effects on CD4 cells after COVID-19 (dated by TCRdb to the early 2020s). These receptors lack a known antigen. Libraries were built with the immunoSEQ multiplex PCR assay. The source is immuneACCESS, and TCRdb retained only in-frame sequences with V and J called. Part of the clones is not carried over; for the studies checked, unresolved V genes explain less than half of this, and the remainder is unexplained. For this sample there are nearly 45,000 clones; around 80% appear just once. Of the sample, 25% to 35% falls within the top ten clones. In the ViraFEST assay, PBMC were stimulated with viral peptide pools, and antigen-specific CD4+ T cell clonotypes were then identified by expansion using TCR sequencing. After less than 13 days of culture, CD4+ T cells were isolated with the EasySep CD4+ T cell isolation kit. Convalescent patients had PCR-confirmed SARS-CoV-2 infection between March and December 2020, before Alpha, Beta and Delta variants emerged in the United States.

The starting material was CD4+ T cells from PBMCs cultured with a peptide pool, obtained before COVID-19 vaccination. The source of these receptors is a human donor who had a prior SARS-CoV-2 infection.

The CDR3 coding sequence is TGCGCCAGCAGCTTGGTGGCCGCGGGGTCCTACGAGCAGTACTTC. This translates into CASSLVAAGSYEQYF. The gene calls are TRBV5-1 and TRBJ2-7, with D possibly TRBD2 on 6 matching bases. The V and J ends lost 0 bases and 1 base respectively, with 11 bases between them. The CDR3 is 15 residues long. Germline CDR1 is SGHRS and CDR2 is YFSETQ.

In its sample, this clone was seen once. This chain connects TRBV2 to TRBJ1-2; 11 bases are shared with TRBD1. V dropped 4 bases and J dropped 5; count of bases not matched to a gene: 3. This CDR3 contains 14 residues. The V gene's germline CDR1 is SNHLY and CDR2 FYNNEI. The CDR3 loop reads CASSAGTGGYGYTF. CDR3 bases: TGTGCCAGCAGTGCTGGGACAGGGGGGTATGGCTACACCTTC.

This clone was seen a few times. J is TRBJ2-7 and V is TRBV6-2 or TRBV6-3; perhaps D is TRBD1 or TRBD2 (5 bases each). The CDR3 sequence is 18 residues long. Per the germline V gene, CDR1 is MNHEY and CDR2 is SVGEGT. The V end lost 4 bases, the J end lost 7 bases, and 29 bases lay between the germline ends. CDR3 region: CASSLNSVGDIVGGEQYF. The CDR3 bases are TGTGCCAGCAGTTTAAATTCCGTGGGGGATATCGTCGGCGGTGAGCAGTACTTC.

The chain uses TRBV5-4 and TRBJ2-3; possibly TRBD1 for D (6 bases). Trimming pared 4 bases from V and 2 bases from J, leaving 11 bases between. Germline V gene sequence: CDR1 SGHNT, CDR2 YYREEE (reference sequence). This CDR3 contains 14 residues. The DNA of the CDR3 is TGTGCCAGCAGCCCGACAGGTCACACAGATACGCAGTATTTT. This gives the protein CASSPTGHTDTQYF.

This sequence joins TRBV5-4 and TRBJ2-3; 11 bases are a match to TRBD2. The CDR3 contains 15 residues. CDR1 and CDR2 from the germline V gene are SGHNT and YYREEE (reference sequence). The J segment lost 3 bases and the V segment lost 4 bases, leaving 4 bases of the junction unmatched. The CDR3 DNA is TGTGCCAGCAGCCCCTTAGCGGGAGGGACAGATACGCAGTATTTT. Translation: CASSPLAGGTDTQYF. Looking up the rest from reference TRBV5-4 and TRBJ2-3 gives the full variable domain: ETGVTQSPTHLIKTRGQQVTLRCSSQSGHNTVSWYQQALGQGPQFIFQYYREEENGRGNFPPRFSGLQFPNYSSELNVNALELDDSALYLCASSPLAGGTDTQYFGPGTRLTVL.

The chain is built from TRBV19 and TRBJ1-2; 7 nucleotides line up with TRBD1. This CDR3 is built from 14 residues. V shed 7 bases, J shed 4 bases, and the junction held 9 bases outside the gene matches. Germline assignment: CDR1 LNHDA and CDR2 SQIVND (reference sequence). As DNA, the CDR3 is TGTGCCAGTAACTCCAGGGGGGAGTCCTATGGCTACACCTTC. Translating gives CASNSRGESYGYTF. The whole variable domain, remainder taken from reference TRBV19 and TRBJ1-2, is DGGITQSPKYLFRKEGQNVTLSCEQNLNHDAMYWYRQDPGQGLRLIYYSQIVNDFQKGDIAEGYSVSREKKESFPLTVTSAQKNPTAFYLCASNSRGESYGYTFGSGTRLTVV.

The V call is TRBV4-2, the J call TRBJ2-5; the D gene is possibly TRBD1 (6 bases). Germline loops: CDR1 LGHNA, CDR2 YNFKEQ. The CDR3 has 15 amino acids. The V end was cut by 1 base, the J end by 2 bases, with 11 bases between. This CDR3 reads CASSQGPTGQETQYF. The CDR3 DNA follows: TGTGCCAGCAGCCAAGGACCTACAGGGCAAGAGACCCAGTACTTC.

The chain recombines TRBV6-5 with TRBJ2-5; perhaps TRBD2 as D (6 bases). CDR3 length equals 12 residues. The V end was cut by 10 bases, the J end by 1 base, with 10 bases between. Germline CDR1 and CDR2: MNHEY and SVGAGI. The CDR3 loop is CATSGGQETQYF. The CDR3 DNA sequence: TGTGCCACATCCGGGGGCCAAGAGACCCAGTACTTC.

In the case of this clone: The same CDR3 also results from other DNA sequences found in this sample. V and J are TRBV30 and TRBJ2-1, with D possibly matching TRBD2 (6 bases). CDR1 is GTSNPN and CDR2 is SVGIG in the germline V gene (reference sequence). V was pared by 0 bases and J by 0 bases, with 9 bases between. The CDR3 has 15 amino acids. CDR3 region: CAWSVRGSSYNEQFF. CDR3 nucleotides: TGTGCCTGGAGTGTACGGGGGAGCTCCTACAATGAGCAGTTCTTC. The whole variable domain, remainder taken from reference TRBV30 and TRBJ2-1, is SQTIHQWPATLVQPVGSPLSLECTVEGTSNPNLYWYRQAAGRGLQLLFYSVGIGQISSEVPQNLSASRPQDRQFILSSKKLLLSDSGFYLCAWSVRGSSYNEQFFGPGTRLTVL.

The chain joins TRBV7-2 to TRBJ2-4, with D possibly TRBD1 on 6 matching bases. V dropped 4 bases and J dropped 6 bases, with 16 bases sitting between them. Germline V gene data show CDR1 as SGHTA and CDR2 as FQGNSA. The CDR3 has 15 amino acids. CDR3 protein: CASSSVQGTRNIQYF. The CDR3 DNA reads TGTGCCAGCAGCTCAGTACAGGGAACTAGAAACATTCAGTACTTC. Full variable domain (remainder filled in from reference TRBV7-2 and TRBJ2-4): GAGVSQSPSNKVTEKGKDVELRCDPISGHTALYWYRQSLGQGLEFLIYFQGNSAPDKSGLPSDRFSAERTGGSVSTLTIQRTQQEDSAVYLCASSSVQGTRNIQYFGAGTRLSVL.

This chain joins TRBV18 and TRBJ1-1, with D unclear. From germline, CDR1 is KGHSH and CDR2 LQKENI. The length of the CDR3 is 15 residues. Trimming left V 2 bases short and J 1 base short, with 11 bases between. Here the CDR3 DNA reads TGTGCCAGCTCACCAGGGCCGAGGAAGAACACTGAAGCTTTCTTT. Protein sequence: CASSPGPRKNTEAFF.

The chain uses TRBV12-3 or TRBV12-4 and TRBJ2-7; D call uncertain. Between the trimmed V and J ends, which lost 5 bases and 0 bases, there was a span of 8 bases. CDR3 length equals 13 residues. CDR3 amino acids: CASSPQDSYEQYF. The CDR3 coding sequence is TGTGCCAGCAGTCCGCAGGACTCCTACGAGCAGTACTTC.

V and J are TRBV10-3 and TRBJ2-7, with D maybe TRBD1 (6 bases). Germline CDR1 reads ENHRY; CDR2 reads SYGVKD. The CDR3 runs 14 residues. V shed 4 bases and J shed 1 base, with 11 bases lying between them. The chain's CDR3 is CAISARTDSYEQYF. The CDR3 bases are TGTGCCATCAGTGCGAGGACAGATTCCTACGAGCAGTACTTC.

The genes are TRBV7-6 and TRBJ1-3; 8 positions match TRBD1. Unmatched junction bases numbered 8, after V lost 4 bases and J lost 0 bases. Germline lookup yields CDR1 SGHVS and CDR2 FNYEAQ. The CDR3 is 17 residues long. The CDR3 reads CASSSHTGGSSGNTIYF. CDR3 nucleotides: TGTGCCAGCAGCTCCCATACAGGGGGGAGCTCTGGAAACACCATATATTTT.

The rearrangement joins TRBV7-2 to TRBJ1-5; TRBD1 aligns across 7 bases. V gave up 4 bases and J gave up 6 bases; unmatched junction bases: 9. The CDR3 length is 15 residues. The germline gives CDR1 SGHTA, CDR2 FQGNSA. The CDR3 coding sequence is TGTGCCAGCAGCTCCTCGACAGGGTGGCTTCAGCCCCAGCATTTT. Amino acid sequence: CASSSSTGWLQPQHF.

The gene calls are TRBV3-1 (or the pseudogene TRBV3-2) and TRBJ2-1, with no clear D. The germline V gene encodes CDR1 LGHDT and CDR2 YNNKEL (reference sequence). The ends were cut back, 4 bases at V and 7 bases at J, with 11 bases in the middle. This CDR3 region has 13 residues. CDR3 in DNA: TGTGCCAGCAGCCTCAACACCGGAAATGAGCAGTTCTTC. It codes for CASSLNTGNEQFF.

This chain joins TRBV6-5 and TRBJ1-2; 9 nucleotides agree with TRBD1. This CDR3 is 13 amino acids long. In germline, CDR1 is MNHEY, CDR2 SVGAGI. V gave up 8 bases and J gave up 3 bases; unmatched junction bases: 4. The CDR3 DNA follows: TGTGCCAGCTTGACAGGGGGGGACTATGGCTACACCTTC. This encodes CASLTGGDYGYTF.

V and J are TRBV7-8 and TRBJ2-7; unclear D gene. Germline-derived CDR1 and CDR2 are SGHVS and FQNEAQ. With 1 base removed from V and 0 bases from J, the gap between germline ends came to 10 bases. CDR3 length: 15 residues. CDR3 nucleotides: TGTGCCAGCAGCTTAGTGGTGGGCAACTCCTACGAGCAGTACTTC. Amino acid sequence: CASSLVVGNSYEQYF.

The rearrangement links TRBV6-5 to TRBJ2-3; 7 bases map to TRBD2. The CDR3 sequence is 13 residues long. Germline CDR1 reads MNHEY; CDR2 reads SVGAGI. DNA for the CDR3: TGTGCAACACAGAGCGGGGGCACAGATACGCAGTATTTT. Its translation: CATQSGGTDTQYF.

V and J are TRBV4-2 and TRBJ1-3; D remains unclear. This CDR3 comprises 17 residues. V was pared by 3 bases and J by 0 bases, with 15 bases between. CDR1 and CDR2 from the germline V gene are LGHNA and YNFKEQ. DNA for the CDR3: TGTGCCAGCAGCCACATAAGTGGGCAGAGCTCTGGAAACACCATATATTTT. It specifies CASSHISGQSSGNTIYF.

The V call is TRBV6-5, the J call TRBJ1-2; D is possibly TRBD1 (5 bases). The ends were cut back, 3 bases at V and 5 bases at J, with 13 bases in the middle. CDR3 length: 14 amino acids. The germline CDR1 and CDR2 sequences are MNHEY and SVGAGI. The CDR3 nucleotides read TGTGCCAGCAGTTATCAGGGTTTTGGGTATGGCTACACCTTC. This sequence encodes CASSYQGFGYGYTF.

CDR3 DNA sequence: TGTGCCAGCAGCTTATACACGCCTAGAGGCCAGTACTTC. Translating it yields CASSLYTPRGQYF. This chain joins TRBV7-2 and TRBJ2-5; D uncertain. The CDR3 consists of 13 residues. CDR1 is SGHTA, CDR2 FQGNSA, per germline. The V gene lost 2 bases and the J gene lost 10 bases, with 14 bases spanning the gap.

This chain uses TRBV18 with TRBJ1-2; D ambiguous. V was shortened by 0 bases and J by 6 bases, with 8 bases between the two germline ends. Germline CDR1 is KGHSH and CDR2 is LQKENI. This CDR3 contains 13 residues. CDR3 bases: TGTGCCAGCTCACCACCGGGTTTGAATGGCTACACCTTC. Translating gives CASSPPGLNGYTF.

This chain connects TRBV30 to TRBJ2-7; no clear D. The CDR3 has 11 residues. V dropped 0 bases and J dropped 4 bases, with 4 bases sitting between them. The germline CDR1 and CDR2 sequences are GTSNPN and SVGIG (reference sequence). CDR3 in DNA: TGTGCCTGGAGTGTACGTTACGAGCAGTACTTC. Its translation is CAWSVRYEQYF.

The J gene is TRBJ1-5, the V gene TRBV5-5; D call uncertain. Germline assignment: CDR1 SGHKS and CDR2 YYEKEE (reference sequence). The CDR3 has 14 amino acids. With 4 bases removed from V and 3 bases from J, the gap between germline ends came to 11 bases. Written as DNA, the CDR3 is TGTGCCAGCAGCCCCGGCAGATACAATCAGCCCCAGCATTTT. Its translation is CASSPGRYNQPQHF. Variable domain in full (rest from reference TRBV5-5 and TRBJ1-5): DAGVTQSPTHLIKTRGQQVTLRCSPISGHKSVSWYQQVLGQGPQFIFQYYEKEERGRGNFPDRFSARQFPNYSSELNVNALLLGDSALYLCASSPGRYNQPQHFGDGTRLSIL.

This chain connects TRBV18 to TRBJ1-2; 10 bases fit TRBD1. Germline V gene data show CDR1 as KGHSH and CDR2 as LQKENI. With V trimmed by 5 bases and J by 4 bases, 10 bases remained unmatched. The CDR3 loop spans 16 amino acids. CDR3 loop: CASSSSGTGDRYGYTF. CDR3 sequence (DNA): TGTGCCAGCTCATCTTCCGGGACAGGGGACCGCTATGGCTACACCTTC.

J is TRBJ2-7 and V is TRBV3-1 (or the pseudogene TRBV3-2); 10 bases are shared with TRBD1. The CDR3 length is 15 residues. Per germline, CDR1 LGHDT and CDR2 YNNKEL (reference sequence). The V gene end was trimmed by 5 bases and the J gene end by 6 bases; junction bases not matched to a gene: 10. CDR3 coding DNA: TGTGCCAGCAGCGATCCGGGACAGGGGTATCGCGAGCAGTACTTC. Its translation is CASSDPGQGYREQYF.

V is TRBV11-1 and J is TRBJ2-2; D is unclear. Germline CDR1 SGHAT, CDR2 FQDESV (reference sequence). Trimming left V 3 bases short and J 3 bases short, with 5 bases between. CDR3 size: 13 residues. The CDR3 sequence: CASSFRDTGELFF. The CDR3 bases are TGTGCCAGCAGCTTCCGGGACACCGGGGAGCTGTTTTTT.

The chain recombines TRBV5-8 with TRBJ2-1, with 7 positions matching TRBD1. Losses at the gene ends were 6 bases for V and 8 bases for J; bases not matched to a gene: 8. The CDR3 has 13 amino acids. Germline V gives CDR1 SGHTS, CDR2 YDEGEE. CDR3 DNA: TGTGCCAGCACCCGACAGGGTCTGGATGAGCAGTTCTTC. This translates into CASTRQGLDEQFF.

V is TRBV28 and J is TRBJ2-7, with D unresolved. CDR3 length equals 15 residues. CDR1 and CDR2 from the germline V gene are MDHEN and SYDVKM. V dropped 6 bases and J dropped 3 bases, with 18 bases sitting between them. The chain's CDR3 is CASSVGFSIYYEQYF. DNA for the CDR3: TGTGCCAGCAGCGTCGGGTTTTCGATCTACTACGAGCAGTACTTC.